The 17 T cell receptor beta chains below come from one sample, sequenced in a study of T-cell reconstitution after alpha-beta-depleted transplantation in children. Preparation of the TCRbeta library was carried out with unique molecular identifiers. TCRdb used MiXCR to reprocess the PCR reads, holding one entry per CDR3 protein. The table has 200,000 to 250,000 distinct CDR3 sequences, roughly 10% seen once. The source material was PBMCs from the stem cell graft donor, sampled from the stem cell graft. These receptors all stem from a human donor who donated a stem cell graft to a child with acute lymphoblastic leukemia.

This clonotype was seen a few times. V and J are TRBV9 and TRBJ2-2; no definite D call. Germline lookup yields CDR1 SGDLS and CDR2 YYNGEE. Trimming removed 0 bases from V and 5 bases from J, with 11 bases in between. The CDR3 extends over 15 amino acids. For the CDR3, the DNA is TGTGCCAGCAGCGTAGAGTGGGGTGAAACCGGGGAGCTGTTTTTT. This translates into CASSVEWGETGELFF. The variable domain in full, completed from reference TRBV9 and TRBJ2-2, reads DSGVTQTPKHLITATGQRVTLRCSPRSGDLSVYWYQQSLDQGLQFLIQYYNGEERAKGNILERFSAQQFPDLHSELNLSSLELGDSALYFCASSVEWGETGELFFGEGSRLTVL.

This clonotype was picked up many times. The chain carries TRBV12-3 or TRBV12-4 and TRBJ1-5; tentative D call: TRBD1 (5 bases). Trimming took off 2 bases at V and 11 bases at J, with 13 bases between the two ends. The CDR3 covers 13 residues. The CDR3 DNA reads TGTGCCAGCAGTTTATATGGGGGGAAAGCCCAGCATTTT. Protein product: CASSLYGGKAQHF.

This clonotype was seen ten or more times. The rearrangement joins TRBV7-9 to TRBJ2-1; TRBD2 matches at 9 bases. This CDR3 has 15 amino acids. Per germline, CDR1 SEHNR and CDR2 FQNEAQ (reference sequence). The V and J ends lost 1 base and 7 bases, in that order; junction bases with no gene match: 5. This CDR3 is CASSLGSGGGNEQFF. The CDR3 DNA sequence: TGTGCCAGCAGCTTAGGTAGCGGGGGAGGGAATGAGCAGTTCTTC. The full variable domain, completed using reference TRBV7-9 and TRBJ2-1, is DTGVSQNPRHKITKRGQNVTFRCDPISEHNRLYWYRQTLGQGPEFLTYFQNEAQLEKSRLLSDRFSAERPKGSFSTLEIQRTEQGDSAMYLCASSLGSGGGNEQFFGPGTRLTVL.

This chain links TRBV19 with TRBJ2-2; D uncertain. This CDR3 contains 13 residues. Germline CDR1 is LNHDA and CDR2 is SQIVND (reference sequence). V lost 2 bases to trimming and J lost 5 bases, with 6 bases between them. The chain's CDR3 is CASSIYGTGELFF. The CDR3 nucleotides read TGTGCCAGTAGTATATACGGTACCGGGGAGCTGTTTTTT. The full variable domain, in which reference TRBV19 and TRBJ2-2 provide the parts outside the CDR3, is DGGITQSPKYLFRKEGQNVTLSCEQNLNHDAMYWYRQDPGQGLRLIYYSQIVNDFQKGDIAEGYSVSREKKESFPLTVTSAQKNPTAFYLCASSIYGTGELFFGEGSRLTVL.

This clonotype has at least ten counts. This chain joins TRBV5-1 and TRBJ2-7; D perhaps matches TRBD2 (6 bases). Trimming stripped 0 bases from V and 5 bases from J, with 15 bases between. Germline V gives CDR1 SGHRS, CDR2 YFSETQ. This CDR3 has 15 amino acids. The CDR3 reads CASSLEGGKVNEQYF. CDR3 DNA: TGCGCCAGCAGCTTGGAGGGAGGAAAGGTCAACGAGCAGTACTTC.

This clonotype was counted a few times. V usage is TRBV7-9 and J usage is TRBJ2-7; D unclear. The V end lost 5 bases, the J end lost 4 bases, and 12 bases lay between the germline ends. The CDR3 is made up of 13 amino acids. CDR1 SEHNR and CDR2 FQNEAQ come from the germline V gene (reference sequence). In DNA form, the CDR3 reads TGTGCCAGCAGCCCCCAAGACGGATACGAGCAGTACTTC. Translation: CASSPQDGYEQYF.

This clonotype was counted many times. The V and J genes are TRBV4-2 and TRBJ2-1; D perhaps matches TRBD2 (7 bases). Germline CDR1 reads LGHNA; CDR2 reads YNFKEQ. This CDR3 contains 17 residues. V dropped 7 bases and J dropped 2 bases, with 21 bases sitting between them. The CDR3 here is CASTKGGAADPYNEQFF. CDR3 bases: TGTGCCAGCACCAAGGGGGGGGCTGCCGACCCCTACAATGAGCAGTTCTTC.

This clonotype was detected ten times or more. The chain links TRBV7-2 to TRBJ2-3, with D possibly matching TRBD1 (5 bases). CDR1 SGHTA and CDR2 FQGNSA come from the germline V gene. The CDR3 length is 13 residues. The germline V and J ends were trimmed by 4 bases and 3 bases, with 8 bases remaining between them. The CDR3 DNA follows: TGTGCCAGCAGCTGGAGACAGACAGATACGCAGTATTTT. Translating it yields CASSWRQTDTQYF.

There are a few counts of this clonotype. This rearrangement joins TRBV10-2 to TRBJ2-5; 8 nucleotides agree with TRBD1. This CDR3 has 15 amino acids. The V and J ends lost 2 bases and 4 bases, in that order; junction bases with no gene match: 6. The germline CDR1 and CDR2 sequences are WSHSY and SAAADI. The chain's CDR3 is CASSEAAGGGETQYF. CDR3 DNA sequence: TGCGCCAGCAGTGAGGCGGCAGGGGGCGGAGAGACCCAGTACTTC.

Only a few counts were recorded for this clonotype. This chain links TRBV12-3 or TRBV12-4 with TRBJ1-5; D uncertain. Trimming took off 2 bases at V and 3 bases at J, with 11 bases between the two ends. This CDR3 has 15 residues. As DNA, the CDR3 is TGTGCCAGCAGTTTACGGTGGCAGCCCAATCAGCCCCAGCATTTT. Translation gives CASSLRWQPNQPQHF.

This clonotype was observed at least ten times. The CDR3 protein is CASSVAAYEQYF. The CDR3 bases are TGCGCCAGCAGCGTCGCGGCCTACGAGCAGTACTTC. The V and J genes are TRBV5-1 and TRBJ2-7; no clear D. The CDR3 sequence is 12 residues long. Germline V gene lookup returns CDR1 SGHRS and CDR2 YFSETQ. V lost 4 bases to trimming and J lost 2 bases, with 7 bases between them. The full variable domain, rest sourced from reference TRBV5-1 and TRBJ2-7, is KAGVTQTPRYLIKTRGQQVTLSCSPISGHRSVSWYQQTPGQGLQFLFEYFSETQRNKGNFPGRFSGRQFSNSRSEMNVSTLELGDSALYLCASSVAAYEQYFGPGTRLTVT.

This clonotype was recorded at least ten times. The CDR3 sequence: CASSISGGLMNTEAFF. DNA of the CDR3: TGTGCCAGTAGTATTTCAGGGGGTCTCATGAACACTGAAGCTTTCTTT. The V gene is TRBV19, the J gene TRBJ1-1, with TRBD1 identical over 7 bases. This CDR3 is built from 16 residues. CDR1 and CDR2 (germline): LNHDA, SQIVND (reference sequence). The J segment lost 0 bases and the V segment lost 3 bases, leaving 7 bases of the junction unmatched.

Here the CDR3 DNA reads TGTGCCAGCAGCCCCACCGAACAGGGGTTATACGAGCAGTACTTC. Its protein product is CASSPTEQGLYEQYF. V and J are TRBV7-6 and TRBJ2-7; 7 nucleotides agree with TRBD1. V was pared by 5 bases and J by 4 bases, with 11 bases of the junction left unmatched. The germline V gene encodes CDR1 SGHVS and CDR2 FNYEAQ. The CDR3 is made up of 15 amino acids.

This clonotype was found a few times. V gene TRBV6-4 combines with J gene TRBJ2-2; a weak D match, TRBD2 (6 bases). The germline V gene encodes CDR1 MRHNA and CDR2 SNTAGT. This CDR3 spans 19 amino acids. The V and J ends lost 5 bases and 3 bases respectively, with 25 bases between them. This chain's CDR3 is CASSTSNYWGDEYTGELFF. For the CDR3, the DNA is TGTGCCAGCAGTACCTCTAATTACTGGGGGGATGAATACACCGGGGAGCTGTTTTTT.

In nucleotides, the CDR3 is TGCAGTGCATTTTGGACAGGGGGGGAGACCCAGTACTTC. Translating gives CSAFWTGGETQYF. V usage is TRBV20-1 and J usage is TRBJ2-5, with 10 bases identical to TRBD1. V shed 6 bases and J 5 bases; nucleotides not matched to a gene: 6. The CDR3 is made up of 13 amino acids. Germline CDR1 is DFQATT and CDR2 is SNEGSKA (reference sequence).

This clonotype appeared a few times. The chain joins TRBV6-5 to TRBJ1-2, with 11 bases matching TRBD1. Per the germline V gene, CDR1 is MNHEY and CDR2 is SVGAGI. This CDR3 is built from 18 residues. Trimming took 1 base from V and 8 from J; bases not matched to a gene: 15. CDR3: CASSYLRTGGGQGGGYTF. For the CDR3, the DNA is TGTGCCAGCAGTTACTTGAGGACAGGGGGCGGCCAAGGGGGCGGCTACACCTTC.

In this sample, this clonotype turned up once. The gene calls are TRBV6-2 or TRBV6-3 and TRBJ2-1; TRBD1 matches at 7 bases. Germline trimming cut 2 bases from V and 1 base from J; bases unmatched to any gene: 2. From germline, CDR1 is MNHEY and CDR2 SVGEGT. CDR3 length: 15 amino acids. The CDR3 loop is CASSYRDRSYNEQFF. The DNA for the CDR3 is TGTGCCAGCAGTTACCGGGACAGATCCTACAATGAGCAGTTCTTC.